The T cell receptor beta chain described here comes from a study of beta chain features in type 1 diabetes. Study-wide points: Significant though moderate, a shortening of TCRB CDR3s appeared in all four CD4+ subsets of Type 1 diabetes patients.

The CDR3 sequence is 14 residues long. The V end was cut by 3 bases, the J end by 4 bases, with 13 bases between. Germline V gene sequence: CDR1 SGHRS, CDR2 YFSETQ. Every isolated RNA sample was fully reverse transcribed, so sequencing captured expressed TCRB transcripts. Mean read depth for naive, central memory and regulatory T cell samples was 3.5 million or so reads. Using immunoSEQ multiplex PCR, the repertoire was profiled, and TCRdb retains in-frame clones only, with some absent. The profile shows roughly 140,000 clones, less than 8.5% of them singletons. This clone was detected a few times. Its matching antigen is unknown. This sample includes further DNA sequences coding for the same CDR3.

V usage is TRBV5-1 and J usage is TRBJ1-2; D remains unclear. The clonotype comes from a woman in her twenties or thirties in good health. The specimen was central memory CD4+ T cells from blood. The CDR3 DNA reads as TGCGCCAGCAGCTCTGGGAGGACGGTCTATGGCTACACCTTC. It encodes CASSSGRTVYGYTF.